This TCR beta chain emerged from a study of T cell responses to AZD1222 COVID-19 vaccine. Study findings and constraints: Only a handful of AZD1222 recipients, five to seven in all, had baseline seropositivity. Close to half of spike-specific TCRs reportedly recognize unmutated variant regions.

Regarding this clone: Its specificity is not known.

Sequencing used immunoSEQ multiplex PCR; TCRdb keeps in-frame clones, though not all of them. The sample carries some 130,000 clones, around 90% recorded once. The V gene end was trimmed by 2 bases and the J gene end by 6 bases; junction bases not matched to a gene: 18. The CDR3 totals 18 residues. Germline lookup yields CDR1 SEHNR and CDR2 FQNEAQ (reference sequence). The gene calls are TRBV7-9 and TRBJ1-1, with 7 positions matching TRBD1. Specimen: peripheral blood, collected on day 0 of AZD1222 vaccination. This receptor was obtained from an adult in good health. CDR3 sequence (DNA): TGTGCCAGCAGCTTACTCGGGCGACAGGGAGGTATCGTCGCTGAAGCTTTCTTT. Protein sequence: CASSLLGRQGGIVAEAFF. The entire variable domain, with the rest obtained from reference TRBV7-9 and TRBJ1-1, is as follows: DTGVSQNPRHKITKRGQNVTFRCDPISEHNRLYWYRQTLGQGPEFLTYFQNEAQLEKSRLLSDRFSAERPKGSFSTLEIQRTEQGDSAMYLCASSLLGRQGGIVAEAFFGQGTRLTVV.